This TCR beta chain comes out of a study of shared clonotypes between healthy human individuals (dated by TCRdb to the early 2020s). Some background on the complete study: The cohort included three men and two women between 18 and 49 years of age. Libraries were prepared and TCR repertoires were sequenced by different laboratories using diverse techniques, in order to increase sequencing depth and limit assay-specific biases. Blood TCR repertoires of roughly five healthy adults were deeply sequenced to estimate repertoire size and the extent of clonotype sharing between individuals. For each donor, CD4 naive and CD4 memory were each run on three plates, CD8 naive on two plates, and CD8 memory on one plate. Leukapheresis yielded between about 0.9 and 10 billion PBMCs per donor.

Donors were healthy HIV-negative adults with no recently reported acute infections or vaccinations. All donors were Caucasian adults living in Nashville, Tennessee, USA. CD4+ T cells were enriched by magnetic negative selection, after which naive cells were positively selected on CD45RA and the negative fraction was taken as the memory subset. Blood was collected by leukapheresis, and PBMCs were isolated by Ficoll-Histopaque density gradient centrifugation and then cryopreserved in liquid nitrogen vapor phase. Analytical flow cytometry was used to check the purity and quantity of every magnetically sorted T cell population. Genomic DNA was isolated from each sorted fraction and quantified by UV absorbance on a Nanodrop 2000c. Using the deep immunoSEQ assay, multiplex PCR amplified TCR CDR3 regions from genomic DNA. Genomic DNA extracted from each cell subset was distributed evenly over all wells of several immunoSEQ 96-well plates, and each plate served as one replicate. For sorted subsets, each replicate PCR was loaded with about 0.2 ug genomic DNA, equivalent to 30,000 to 35,000 T cell genomes. The purified libraries were quantified using a Qubit 3.0 fluorometer, sized with a Bioanalyzer 2100, and then quantified again using the KAPA Library Quantification kit. A separate single-read 150-cycle Illumina NextSeq 550 flow cell was used to sequence each immunoSEQ 96-well plate. The authors' pipeline ran thus. Because the immunoSEQ output held only junctional sequences and lacked quality scores, the filtering could not match the filtering applied to full-length reads. To assign V/J genes and CDR3, sequences were annotated against IMGT germline references using PyIR, a Python wrapper for IgBLAST v1.9. Reads with weak V/J assignments (E-value above 1e-6), missing CDR3, stop codons, out-of-frame junctions, or ambiguous translated residues were removed. V3J clonotypes were defined as sequences sharing the same inferred V gene, J gene, and CDR3 amino acid sequence. The percentage overlap between two repertoires was calculated by dividing the number of shared unique clonotypes by the size of the smaller repertoire. Three approaches were used to assess repertoire richness: RTK rarefaction, the Chao1 estimator, and Recon v2.1 estimates of unobserved clonotypes. Generation probabilities were computed with OLGA for all TCRbeta clonotypes obtained by the gDNA method from a few donors. The table was pulled from immuneACCESS by TCRdb, which kept in-frame rearrangements only. Such tables lose some clones; where checked, under half of the loss comes from unresolved V genes, and the rest has no known cause. V and J calls and clone size come straight from that table; D and trimming were deduced from the DNA. The sample table contains over a million clones; only one count was recorded for roughly 97% of them. The top ten hold over 1% of the sample.

Broad study findings and their caveats: When a few donors were compared, the shared fraction of clonotypes was about 5% for naive CD4, about 4% for naive CD8, 2.3% for memory CD4, and less than 0.5% for memory CD8. Naive subsets generally had larger estimated clonotype richness than memory subsets did. Pairwise subsampling indicated that sequencing depth was expected to affect the degree of clonotype sharing among donors. Because the study included only a small number of donors, the genetic and exposure-history diversity represented was limited. Incomplete sequencing was indicated by rarefaction of sorted-subset datasets, despite the large sequencing depth. Compared with non-shared clonotypes, clonotypes shared by all four sorted-subset donors had higher generation probabilities. Sampling was restricted to blood, and TCR repertoires in tissues likely differ from the TCR repertoires found in blood.

V loses 4 bases, J loses 5 bases, and the germline ends lie 11 bases apart. The CDR3 runs 13 residues from the cysteine to the phenylalanine. Here the CDR3 DNA is all that survives: 39 bases in frame from base 1. Reading the germline V gene gives CDR1 SGHTA and CDR2 FQGNSA. This clone is a singleton in its sample. No cognate antigen has been identified for it. Per-nucleotide qualities are absent, and no much larger clonotype sits a single base away. The clonotype was recovered from a man aged 25-45 years in good health. The chain is assembled from TRBV7-2 and TRBJ2-5; no D gene is confidently identified. The specimen was naive CD4+ T cells sorted from blood. Sample cell subset or site, as interpreted from the label and publication: CD45RA+ positively selected. The nucleotide sequence is given as TGTGCCAGCAGCTCGGGCTTGCGGGAGACCCAGTACTTC. Its protein reads: CASSSGLRETQYF.